This TCR beta chain was captured by sequencing in a study of cytomegalovirus exposure and HLA in healthy donors (dated by TCRdb to 2016 to 2017). Concerning the study at large: An earlier analysis of some 500 of the donors reported roughly 300 Gb of sequence data and around 120 million unique TCR beta sequences from about 200 million T cells. About 320 gigabases of sequencing data and tens of millions of unique TCR sequences were included in an early release covering about 700 HLA-typed donors. Among the approximately 420 genotyped donors, around 81% belonged to the genetic ancestry cluster associated with self-reported Caucasian donors. The aim of the study was to test whether cataloging public T cell receptors could identify signatures of past pathogen exposure. Using immunosequencing, the study profiled T cell repertoires from approximately 700 subjects and related those repertoires to cytomegalovirus serostatus. Besides the first cohort of under 700 subjects, a separate validation cohort made up of roughly 130 different subjects was used. To predict cytomegalovirus infection status, the study brought together high-throughput TCR immunosequencing, statistical association of individual TCRs with disease status, and machine learning. A later analysis re-analyzed previously published TCR beta repertoires from 666 donors and added high-resolution HLA genotyping to study TCR occurrence patterns. Rather than drawing on any new phenotypic data, the later analysis identified candidate immune exposures from TCR beta sequences and the way those sequences occurred across donors. To decide whether each TCR beta V gene segment behaved as functional or pseudogenic, an earlier analysis of some 570 of the donors relied on high-throughput TCR beta sequencing. Donor age, sex, ethnicity and CMV serostatus were compiled alongside the repertoire data. A later genetic analysis took genome-wide SNP genotypes for about 65% of the 666 donors and used that subset as a discovery cohort. All discovery cohort repertoires had been generated on a single sequencing platform. Both class I and class II loci were covered by HLA typing, at four-digit resolution. The number of donors typed differed by locus, with about 629-640 for A, B, C, DRB1 and DQB1, over 500 for DQA1, nearly 610 for DPA1, and around 450 for DPB1. Five DR-DQ haplotypes were handled as single units for association and clustering because linkage in the cohort was strong. On average, 235,054 unique TCR beta nucleotide sequences were sequenced per donor among 398 genotyped donors of the cohort, with roughly 20% of those sequences being non-productive. The research as a whole found: A cluster of highly shared sequence variants was judged likely to be a technical artifact of the sequencing pipeline. Roughly uniform sequencing depth across donors was assumed in presence/absence analyses, although this assumption may not hold. Most TCR sequences were seen in very few donors, while some public TCRs were found in many individuals. Because some donors lacked HLA typing at each locus, the association tests relied only on the typed subset. In an earlier analysis of some 540 of the donors, most TCR beta V segments appeared in productive rearrangements about 87% or about 30% of the time, broadly matching IMGT annotations. In vitro tests confirmed that a few of the cytomegalovirus-associated TCR beta chains recognize cytomegalovirus antigens. In a later analysis, several top co-occurrence clusters were reported to appear linked to parvovirus B19, influenza, CMV and Epstein-Barr virus. A later genetic analysis associated a missense DCLRE1C variant with V-gene and J-gene trimming of TCR beta chains, and an independent cohort replicated the association. In a later analysis, the rate of TCR association differed among HLA loci, with DRB1 alleles having the most associated TCRs and HLA-C alleles having the fewest. Because the 87-base-pair reads could not distinguish some IMGT-functional V segments, including TRBV6-2 and TRBV6-3, those segments were excluded. This cohort had only TCR beta chains sequenced, and the lack of alpha or paired-chain data limited which features could be detected. Linkage disequilibrium might explain the correlated functional status among segregating V segments, but an unknown experimental factor could not be ruled out. Most CMV-associated TCR beta chains appeared to be HLA-restricted in a later analysis, and the HLA associations seemed to be driven largely by CMV exposure. At a false discovery rate of 0.05, a later analysis linked some 17,000 TCR beta sequences to specific HLA alleles. According to a later genetic analysis, donors in an Asian-associated ancestry cluster had fewer N-insertions in productive TCRs than the roughly 670-donor mean. In a later analysis, HLA-associated TCR beta chains were found to be more clonally expanded and to have lower generation probabilities than equally common non-associated chains. Cytomegalovirus status was reported to be diagnosed by the classifier with high specificity and sensitivity in both the original and validation cohorts. The only immune exposure information available for the cohort was CMV serostatus. Because counts were too low, some 17 rarely observed V segments, including chromosome 9 orphons, were excluded from the earlier analysis of roughly 580 of the donors. A total of about 180 TCR beta chains were listed by the study as associated with cytomegalovirus. A further reported finding was that TCR beta sequences accurately predicted the HLA-A and HLA-B alleles for most subjects in the first cohort. The authors suggested that the approach could potentially be generalized to other disease states and immunological phenotypes. Strong co-occurrence of HLA alleles, especially DR and DQ, made assigning TCR associations to individual alleles difficult.

Compared with germline, V lacks 1 base and J lacks 2 bases; bases without a gene match: 5. The CDR3 runs 15 residues from the cysteine to the phenylalanine. Only CDR3 DNA is held: 45 bases, read in frame from base 1. As encoded in the germline V gene, CDR1 is SGHTA while CDR2 is FQGNSA. Receptor amplification or capture employed the immunoSEQ multiplex PCR assay. The multiplex PCR relied on a mix of 60 forward primers for TCR Vbeta segments and 13 reverse primers for TCR Jbeta segments. The CDR3 region of rearranged TCR beta genes was amplified from genomic DNA by a multiplex PCR assay. Amplified TCR beta libraries were sequenced as 87-base-pair reads on the Illumina HiSeq System. In the authors' own workflow: A later analysis counted tens of millions of unique TCR beta chains across the 550 to 700 repertoires, and 9 million to 14 million of these chains were shared by at least two donors. Raw reads were error-corrected and collapsed into unique sequences with a nearest-neighbor algorithm that merged closely related sequences to remove PCR and sequencing errors. V, D and J gene segments were assigned by aligning CDR3 sequences to IMGT reference sequences. For a sequence to be retained, a match of at least six nucleotides to both a V gene segment and a J gene segment was required. A rearrangement counted as productive if the CDR3 had no stop codons and remained in frame with V and J, and every other rearrangement counted as non-productive. Following IMGT convention, CDR3 was defined as the stretch from the second conserved V-encoded cysteine to the conserved J-encoded phenylalanine. In an earlier analysis of more than 550 of the donors, sequences lacking an unambiguous match to a single V gene segment were excluded. In an earlier analysis of 587 of the donors, V segments were called functional above 56.7% productive rearrangements and were called segregating when the between-donor standard deviation exceeded 5%. A statistical classification framework was built to diagnose cytomegalovirus status from the catalog of TCR beta chain sequences. V and J gene assignment, in a later analysis, came from comparing TCR nucleotide sequences with IMGT/GENE-DB human TR gene sequences. The TCRdist pipeline was used in a later analysis to assign CDR3 sequences and most-parsimonious VDJ recombination scenarios. In a later analysis, each TCR beta chain was defined by its CDR3 amino acid sequence together with its V-gene family, and reads lacking a unique V-gene family were excluded. To address suspected cross-contamination and a sequencing artifact, a later analysis removed over 500 highly shared, low-generation-probability nucleotide sequences. In a later analysis, a clonal expansion index for each public chain was calculated from normalized within-repertoire ranks of inferred template counts. In a later analysis, generation probabilities were computed with a VDJ recombination model fitted to out-of-frame rearrangements, and the resulting probabilities were checked against IGoR. Hypergeometric tests were used in a later analysis to score TCR-TCR, TCR-HLA and TCR-CMV co-occurrence, with a repertoire-size bias correction applied to the TCR pairs. False discovery rates were estimated in a later analysis by permuting HLA or CMV assignments 20 times. In a later analysis, co-occurring TCRs were grouped using DBSCAN, and TCRdist sequence similarity was added for clustering within HLA-allele-positive subsets. Repertoires with fewer than 30,000 or more than 120,000 public chains, plus five repertoires with anomalous nucleotide sharing, were excluded from co-occurrence clustering. What TCRdb holds here is the immuneACCESS table cut down to in-frame rearrangements. Part of the clones is not present; checked against another copy, under half of the missing clones reflect an unresolved V gene, and the others are unexplained. The DNA was the basis for D and trimming; V, J and clone size are from that table. The sample yields around 190,000 clones; around 83% were counted once. Less than 2% of the sample is held by the ten biggest clonotypes.

In the case of this clone: Its cognate antigen has yet to be identified. Base-call qualities are not available, and no considerably larger clone is one nucleotide away.

The cohort comprised 666 healthy bone marrow donors. At the time of sampling, every cohort member was nominally healthy, though immune exposures that went unrecorded were likely present. The donor tested CMV seropositive and was one of the 289 seropositive cohort members. A peripheral blood sample was provided by each donor, and peripheral blood mononuclear cells were used for TCR beta sequencing. The Qiagen DNeasy Blood Extraction Kit was used to extract genomic DNA from the blood cell samples. The chain employs TRBV7-2 and TRBJ2-7, with 7 middle bases fitting TRBD1. The sequencing input was PBMCs. The clonotype originates from a man between 40 and 49 years old in good health and CMV-seropositive. The CDR3 reads as follows: CASSLVGQGAYEQYF. The nucleotide sequence is TGTGCCAGCAGCTTAGTGGGTCAGGGGGCCTACGAGCAGTACTTC.